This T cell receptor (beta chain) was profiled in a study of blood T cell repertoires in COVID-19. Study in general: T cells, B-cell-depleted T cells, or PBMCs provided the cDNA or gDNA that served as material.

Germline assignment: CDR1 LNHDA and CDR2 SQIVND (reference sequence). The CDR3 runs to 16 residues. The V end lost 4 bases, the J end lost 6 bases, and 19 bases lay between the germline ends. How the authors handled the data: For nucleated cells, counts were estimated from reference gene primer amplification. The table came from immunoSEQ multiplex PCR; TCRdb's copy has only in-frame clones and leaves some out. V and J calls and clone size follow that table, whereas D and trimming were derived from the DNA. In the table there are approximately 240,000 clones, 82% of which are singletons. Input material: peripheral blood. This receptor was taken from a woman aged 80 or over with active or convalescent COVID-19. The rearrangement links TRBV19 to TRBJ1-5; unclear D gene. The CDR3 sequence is CASSKRLTWEGQPQHF. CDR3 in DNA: TGTGCCAGTAGTAAGAGGTTAACGTGGGAGGGTCAGCCCCAGCATTTT.